Each of the 19 T cell receptor beta chains below was sequenced from the same sample in a study of neurological immune-mediated disorders. Via MiXCR, TCRdb re-called the 5' RACE reads, giving one row per CDR3 protein. The sample lists 65,000 to 95,000 distinct CDR3 sequences, approximately 6% seen once, with roughly 7.9% in the top ten. Time point indicated: longitudinal time-point 2. The sample taken for sequencing was PBMCs. The receptors shown here come from a woman aged 55-70 years with multiple sclerosis.

This clonotype was picked up many times. V and J are TRBV7-9 and TRBJ2-4; weak D call: TRBD2 (6 bases). The CDR3 loop spans 13 amino acids. CDR1 and CDR2 from the germline V gene are SEHNR and FQNEAQ (reference sequence). Between the trimmed V and J ends, which lost 5 bases and 4 bases, there was a span of 9 bases. The CDR3 coding sequence is TGTGCCAGCAGCCCTCGGGAGAAAAACATTCAGTACTTC. Translation gives CASSPREKNIQYF. The whole variable domain, filled in from reference TRBV7-9 and TRBJ2-4, reads DTGVSQNPRHKITKRGQNVTFRCDPISEHNRLYWYRQTLGQGPEFLTYFQNEAQLEKSRLLSDRFSAERPKGSFSTLEIQRTEQGDSAMYLCASSPREKNIQYFGAGTRLSVL.

This clonotype was seen repeatedly, ten times or more. The rearrangement joins TRBV20-1 to TRBJ1-4, with D possibly being TRBD1 (6 bases). Germline-derived CDR1 and CDR2 are DFQATT and SNEGSKA (reference sequence). Trimming pared 6 bases from V and 3 bases from J, leaving 11 bases between. The CDR3 is 13 residues long. The CDR3 sequence: CSALTGPNEKLFF. The CDR3 nucleotides read TGCAGTGCCCTGACAGGCCCTAATGAAAAACTGTTTTTT.

Many counts were recorded for this clonotype. This chain connects TRBV6-6 to TRBJ2-5; D possibly corresponds to TRBD1 (6 bases). Trimming shortened V by 4 bases and J by 0 bases, and 9 bases separated the two germline ends. CDR1 is MNHNY, CDR2 SVGAGI, per germline (reference sequence). The CDR3 contains 14 residues. CDR3 in amino acids: CASSFGQYQETQYF. The CDR3 nucleotides read TGTGCCAGCAGTTTCGGACAGTACCAAGAGACCCAGTACTTC.

This clonotype has a count of ten or more. The gene calls are TRBV20-1 and TRBJ2-5; possibly TRBD1 or TRBD2 for D (5 bases each). The V gene lost 6 bases and the J gene lost 2 bases, with 16 bases spanning the gap. Germline CDR1 DFQATT, CDR2 SNEGSKA (reference sequence). CDR3 length: 14 amino acids. CDR3 residues: CSASTSWGQETQYF. CDR3 sequence (DNA): TGCAGTGCGTCGACCAGTTGGGGGCAAGAGACCCAGTACTTC.

The chain uses TRBV5-1 and TRBJ1-1; the match to TRBD1 covers 8 bases. J gave up 0 bases and V 5 bases, and 6 bases lay outside the gene matches. From germline, CDR1 is SGHRS and CDR2 YFSETQ. The CDR3 is 15 residues long. Written as DNA, the CDR3 is TGCGCCAGCAGGGGACAGGTCCACATGAACACTGAAGCTTTCTTT. Amino acid sequence: CASRGQVHMNTEAFF. The full variable domain, with the rest looked up from reference TRBV5-1 and TRBJ1-1, is KAGVTQTPRYLIKTRGQQVTLSCSPISGHRSVSWYQQTPGQGLQFLFEYFSETQRNKGNFPGRFSGRQFSNSRSEMNVSTLELGDSALYLCASRGQVHMNTEAFFGQGTRLTVV.

There are many counts of this clonotype. The V and J genes are TRBV20-1 and TRBJ1-2; 9 bases map to TRBD1. The V gene end was trimmed by 6 bases and the J gene end by 6 bases; junction bases not matched to a gene: 14. This CDR3 comprises 15 residues. Germline V gene sequence: CDR1 DFQATT, CDR2 SNEGSKA (reference sequence). The CDR3 DNA is TGCAGTGCAGGAAACAGGGGGCGCGGGTCGGATGGCTACACCTTC. Translating it yields CSAGNRGRGSDGYTF.

This clonotype was recorded many times. This chain connects TRBV6-6 to TRBJ1-6, with D maybe TRBD1 (5 bases). The CDR3 contains 14 residues. CDR1 is MNHNY and CDR2 is SVGAGI in the germline V gene (reference sequence). The germline V and J ends were trimmed by 7 bases and 11 bases, with 18 bases remaining between them. The CDR3 spells CASNIVGRAAPLHF. CDR3 coding DNA: TGTGCCAGCAACATTGTGGGCAGGGCAGCACCCCTCCACTTT.

This clonotype has ten or more counts. This chain connects TRBV7-9 to TRBJ1-4; D is undetermined. Per germline, CDR1 SEHNR and CDR2 FQNEAQ (reference sequence). The CDR3 is 15 amino acids. Trimming left V 5 bases short and J 6 bases short, with 16 bases between. The CDR3 is CASSDKPRDDEKLFF. Written as DNA, the CDR3 is TGTGCCAGCAGCGATAAACCCCGGGATGATGAAAAACTGTTTTTT. The full variable domain, with the rest looked up from reference TRBV7-9 and TRBJ1-4, is DTGVSQNPRHKITKRGQNVTFRCDPISEHNRLYWYRQTLGQGPEFLTYFQNEAQLEKSRLLSDRFSAERPKGSFSTLEIQRTEQGDSAMYLCASSDKPRDDEKLFFGSGTQLSVL.

This clonotype showed up many times. The chain has TRBV11-2 and TRBJ2-1; TRBD2 matches 8 bases. The CDR3 spans 15 residues. Germline CDR1 is SGHAT and CDR2 is FQNNGV. V was clipped by 9 bases and J by 2 bases; unmatched bases: 9. The DNA of the CDR3 is TGTGCCAGTGCACGCCCGGGGGGGGCCTACAATGAGCAGTTCTTC. Translated, it gives CASARPGGAYNEQFF.

This clonotype was recorded at least ten times. The chain has TRBV7-6 and TRBJ1-1; D unresolved. Germline CDR1 is SGHVS and CDR2 is FNYEAQ. V was cut by 0 bases and J by 2 bases, with 7 bases left in between. The CDR3 has 14 amino acids. The CDR3 spells CASSLAPVNTEAFF. CDR3 coding DNA: TGTGCCAGCAGCTTAGCCCCAGTTAACACTGAAGCTTTCTTT.

Only a few counts were recorded for this clonotype. The V and J genes are TRBV6-1 and TRBJ1-2; D possibly corresponds to TRBD1 (5 bases). In germline, CDR1 is MNHNS, CDR2 SASEGT. This CDR3 is 14 amino acids long. The ends were cut back, 7 bases at V and 4 bases at J, with 16 bases in the middle. In DNA form, the CDR3 reads TGTGCCAGCACCCAAATGGGGGTGGTCTATGGCTACACCTTC. Residues: CASTQMGVVYGYTF.

This clonotype occurred many times. The CDR3 reads CASRGHLQETQYF. As DNA, the CDR3 is TGTGCCAGCCGCGGACACTTACAAGAGACCCAGTACTTC. The chain links TRBV27 to TRBJ2-5; D possibly corresponds to TRBD1 (5 bases). V lost 8 bases and J 2 bases, leaving 12 bases between the germline ends. CDR1 and CDR2 from the germline V gene are MNHEY and SMNVEV (reference sequence). There are 13 residues in the CDR3.

This clonotype showed up just a few times. This chain links TRBV29-1 with TRBJ2-7; TRBD2 matches 8 bases. CDR1 and CDR2 from the germline V gene are SQVTM and ANQGSEA. The CDR3 has 14 amino acids. With V trimmed by 1 base and J by 2 bases, 4 bases remained unmatched. The DNA for the CDR3 is TGCAGCGTTGAAGGCGGGGGGCCCGCCTACGAGCAGTACTTC. It specifies CSVEGGGPAYEQYF.

This chain connects TRBV6-5 to TRBJ1-1; D is uncertain. The CDR3 spans 14 residues. Germline loops: CDR1 MNHEY, CDR2 SVGAGI. Between the trimmed V and J ends, which lost 5 bases and 1 base, there was a span of 11 bases. CDR3 nucleotides: TGTGCCAGCAGTGCAAATTACAGGAACACTGAAGCTTTCTTT. Translating gives CASSANYRNTEAFF.

This clonotype was counted at least ten times. The chain is built from TRBV6-1 and TRBJ2-7; D uncertain. Trimming shortened V by 2 bases and J by 0 bases, and 8 bases separated the two germline ends. Germline CDR1 reads MNHNS; CDR2 reads SASEGT. This CDR3 contains 14 residues. In DNA form, the CDR3 reads TGTGCCAGCAGTGAATCGTGGCTCTCCTACGAGCAGTACTTC. The encoded protein is CASSESWLSYEQYF.

There are many counts of this clonotype. The chain employs TRBV29-1 and TRBJ1-1; TRBD1 might be the D (5 bases). CDR1 SQVTM and CDR2 ANQGSEA come from the germline V gene. The V end lost 7 bases, the J end lost 1 base, and 10 bases lay between the germline ends. The CDR3 consists of 12 residues. The CDR3 bases are TGCAGCGCAAGACAGACGAACACTGAAGCTTTCTTT. It is translated as CSARQTNTEAFF.

This clonotype was recorded many times. The chain recombines TRBV2 with TRBJ1-1; D is possibly TRBD1 (6 bases). The CDR3 has 11 residues. V lost 6 bases and J lost 6, with 8 bases in between. Germline CDR1 and CDR2: SNHLY and FYNNEI. As DNA, the CDR3 is TGTGCCAGCAGGAGGGGGGCTGAAGCTTTCTTT. This encodes CASRRGAEAFF.

The chain employs TRBV5-1 and TRBJ2-2, with D possibly matching TRBD2 (6 bases). The CDR3 has 14 amino acids. Germline CDR1 and CDR2: SGHRS and YFSETQ. Trimming took off 4 bases at V and 7 bases at J, with 14 bases between the two ends. The CDR3 DNA reads as TGCGCCAGCAGCACCGGGAGTCAGAGCGGGGAGCTGTTTTTT. This gives the protein CASSTGSQSGELFF.

This clonotype was detected only a few times. The chain couples TRBV5-6 to TRBJ2-1; 13 bases match TRBD2. Per the germline V gene, CDR1 is SGHDT and CDR2 is YYEEEE. The junction had 5 bases not matched to a gene; V was cut back by 0 bases and J by 8 bases. The CDR3 runs 16 residues. The CDR3 coding sequence is TGTGCCAGCAGCTTGGTTAGGACTAGCGGGGGCGATGAGCAGTTCTTC. It specifies CASSLVRTSGGDEQFF.